The clone carrying this T cell receptor (beta chain) occurred once. Its antigen remains unknown. The PCR employed 60 Vbeta primers together with 13 Jbeta primers. Some clones are missing from TCRdb's copy, which holds only in-frame ones; the method was immunoSEQ multiplex PCR. In the table there are 40,000 to 55,000 clones, roughly 80% of which are singletons. The trim removed 2 bases at V and 8 bases at J, leaving 1 base unmatched. There are 13 residues in the CDR3. Germline values: CDR1 MGHDK, CDR2 SYGVNS. The sample originates from a study of cytomegalovirus exposure and HLA in healthy donors. Though probably carrying unrecorded immune exposures, donors were nominally healthy at sampling. Overall study findings and caveats: Associated with cytomegalovirus, according to the listing, were 150 to 200 TCR beta chains.

This receptor was obtained from a woman between 40 and 55 years old in good health and CMV-seropositive. This chain links TRBV25-1 with TRBJ1-2, with 11 bases matching TRBD1. Sequenced input: PBMCs. The CDR3 here is CASSERTGGGYTF. The CDR3 bases are TGTGCCAGCAGTGAAAGGACAGGGGGCGGCTACACCTTC.